One and the same sample provided the 30 T cell receptor beta chains below, sequenced in a study of identical twins. Using its own MiXCR run on the 5' RACE reads, TCRdb lists one record per CDR3 protein. This table holds 700,000 or so distinct CDR3 sequences, 20% to 25% found once. This sample also appeared in a second study, on T cells expressing NK-cell markers.

The sample comprised PBMCs. Receptors were obtained from a woman younger than 35 in good health.

This clonotype has at least ten counts. The gene calls are TRBV27 and TRBJ2-1, with 9 bases fitting TRBD2. Germline V gene lookup returns CDR1 MNHEY and CDR2 SMNVEV (reference sequence). After removal of 5 bases from V and 6 bases from J, the junction contained 17 bases not matched to a gene. The CDR3 is made up of 18 amino acids. DNA of the CDR3: TGTGCCAGCAGTGGGGGCGTTAGCGGGAGCCCACGCCGCAATGAGCAGTTCTTC. Translating it yields CASSGGVSGSPRRNEQFF.

This clonotype was recorded many times. This chain joins TRBV6-5 and TRBJ2-3; TRBD2 agrees at 9 bases. The CDR3 consists of 15 residues. CDR1 MNHEY and CDR2 SVGAGI come from the germline V gene. V lost 2 bases to trimming and J lost 3 bases; unmatched junction nucleotides: 3. The CDR3 region has the DNA TGTGCCAGCAGTTACCGACTAGCGGAGACAGATACGCAGTATTTT. It is translated as CASSYRLAETDTQYF.

This clonotype was seen at least ten times. This chain joins TRBV12-3 or TRBV12-4 and TRBJ1-1; tentative D call: TRBD1 (6 bases). This CDR3 has 17 residues. Trimming left V 1 base short and J 2 bases short, with 17 bases between. DNA for the CDR3: TGTGCCAGCAGTTTAGGGTCCGGCGGGACAACCAACACTGAAGCTTTCTTT. Translation: CASSLGSGGTTNTEAFF.

This clonotype was detected only a few times. The V call is TRBV20-1, the J call TRBJ2-7, with 7 bases matching TRBD1. Germline loops: CDR1 DFQATT, CDR2 SNEGSKA (reference sequence). This CDR3 is built from 12 residues. V gave up 6 bases and J gave up 3 bases; unmatched junction bases: 5. In DNA form, the CDR3 reads TGCAGTGCCGGGACAGAGAGCTACGAGCAGTACTTC. Amino acids: CSAGTESYEQYF.

The gene calls are TRBV27 and TRBJ1-1; TRBD1 matches 11 bases. This CDR3 has 13 amino acids. J gave up 4 bases and V 10 bases, and 5 bases lay outside the gene matches. From germline, CDR1 is MNHEY and CDR2 SMNVEV (reference sequence). DNA of the CDR3: TGTGCCACCCAAGGACAGGGGGCCACTGAAGCTTTCTTT. It codes for CATQGQGATEAFF.

In this sample, this clonotype turned up once. The chain employs TRBV20-1 and TRBJ2-5; 9 bases line up with TRBD2. The CDR3 covers 15 residues. Looked up from germline, CDR1 is DFQATT and CDR2 is SNEGSKA (reference sequence). V gave up 1 base and J gave up 4 bases; unmatched junction bases: 7. The CDR3 DNA sequence: TGCAGTGCTAGAGGAGTAGCGGGAGAGATAGAGACCCAGTACTTC. It yields the protein CSARGVAGEIETQYF.

This rearrangement joins TRBV20-1 to TRBJ2-5, with 8 bases fitting TRBD2. There are 13 residues in the CDR3. Germline values: CDR1 DFQATT, CDR2 SNEGSKA (reference sequence). Losses at the gene ends were 6 bases for V and 4 bases for J; bases not matched to a gene: 7. CDR3 protein: CSAGPAGVETQYF. The CDR3 region has the DNA TGCAGTGCCGGCCCAGCGGGGGTAGAGACCCAGTACTTC.

The V call is TRBV6-1, the J call TRBJ2-7; the match to TRBD2 covers 15 bases. This CDR3 is built from 18 residues. With V trimmed by 0 bases and J by 0 bases, 3 bases remained unmatched. Germline CDR1 MNHNS, CDR2 SASEGT. The chain's CDR3 is CASSEAGLAGGPSYEQYF. The CDR3 nucleotides read TGTGCCAGCAGTGAAGCGGGACTAGCGGGAGGCCCCTCCTACGAGCAGTACTTC.

There are a few counts of this clonotype. The rearrangement links TRBV6-5 to TRBJ2-7; 7 bases match TRBD2. J gave up 0 bases and V 4 bases, and 6 bases lay outside the gene matches. The CDR3 loop spans 15 amino acids. Per germline, CDR1 MNHEY and CDR2 SVGAGI. This CDR3 is CASSSLAASSYEQYF. CDR3 bases: TGTGCCAGCAGTTCCCTAGCGGCCTCCTCCTACGAGCAGTACTTC.

The rearrangement joins TRBV12-3 or TRBV12-4 to TRBJ2-5, with 10 nucleotides matching TRBD2. The CDR3 spans 16 residues. J gave up 2 bases and V 6 bases, and 9 bases lay outside the gene matches. For the CDR3, the DNA is TGTGCCAGCAGGGTCTTAGCGGGGGGCCGACAAGAGACCCAGTACTTC. It is translated as CASRVLAGGRQETQYF.

This clonotype was seen only a few times. The J gene is TRBJ2-7, the V gene TRBV12-3 or TRBV12-4, with a possible D match to TRBD1 (5 bases). V was cut by 5 bases and J by 4 bases, with 15 bases left in between. This CDR3 contains 14 residues. CDR3 sequence: CASSPQTDGYEQYF. CDR3 nucleotide sequence: TGTGCCAGCAGTCCTCAGACAGATGGATACGAGCAGTACTTC.

The chain uses TRBV20-1 and TRBJ2-2, with D unresolved. The CDR3 runs to 11 residues. Germline V CDR1 and CDR2: DFQATT, SNEGSKA (reference sequence). V lost 5 bases and J lost 8, with 9 bases in between. The CDR3 here is CSAPRKGELFF. The DNA for the CDR3 is TGCAGTGCTCCTAGGAAGGGGGAGCTGTTTTTT.

This clonotype was detected only a few times. The V call is TRBV7-6, the J call TRBJ2-1; TRBD2 aligns across 12 bases. V trimming: 5 bases; J trimming: 8 bases; junction bases outside the gene matches: 10. The CDR3 contains 16 residues. Germline loops: CDR1 SGHVS, CDR2 FNYEAQ. The CDR3 protein is CASSAASSGGAYEQFF. CDR3 nucleotide sequence: TGTGCCAGCAGCGCCGCCTCTAGCGGGGGGGCCTATGAGCAGTTCTTC. Complete variable domain (other parts from reference TRBV7-6 and TRBJ2-1): GAGVSQSPRYKVTKRGQDVALRCDPISGHVSLYWYRQALGQGPEFLTYFNYEAQQDKSGLPNDRFSAERPEGSISTLTIQRTEQRDSAMYRCASSAASSGGAYEQFFGPGTRLTVL.

This clonotype has only a few counts. The V call is TRBV5-6, the J call TRBJ2-2; maybe TRBD1 (5 bases). Deletions cut 4 bases from V and 6 bases from J, with 16 bases between. The CDR3 spans 15 residues. Per germline, CDR1 SGHDT and CDR2 YYEEEE. This CDR3 is CASSPQGVGPGELFF. The CDR3, as DNA: TGTGCCAGCAGCCCTCAGGGTGTGGGGCCCGGGGAGCTGTTTTTT.

The table lists this clonotype with a few counts. V gene TRBV2 combines with J gene TRBJ2-1; D is unresolved. Trimming took off 4 bases at V and 9 bases at J, with 13 bases between the two ends. This CDR3 is 13 amino acids long. Per the germline V gene, CDR1 is SNHLY and CDR2 is FYNNEI. CDR3 nucleotides: TGTGCCAGCAGTGCTATAGGTTTCGGTGAGCAGTTCTTC. Translating gives CASSAIGFGEQFF.

This clonotype was seen a few times. The rearrangement joins TRBV20-1 to TRBJ1-1; 10 bases agree with TRBD1. Germline V CDR1 and CDR2: DFQATT, SNEGSKA (reference sequence). The CDR3 length is 14 residues. The V segment lost 3 bases and the J segment 4 bases; nucleotides outside the gene matches: 5. The CDR3 loop is CSASPWTGGTEAFF. The CDR3 coding sequence is TGCAGTGCTAGTCCCTGGACAGGGGGCACTGAAGCTTTCTTT.

This chain links TRBV5-1 with TRBJ2-1, with 9 bases identical to TRBD2. Germline V gene sequence: CDR1 SGHRS, CDR2 YFSETQ. This CDR3 is 16 amino acids long. Losses at the gene ends were 0 bases for V and 9 bases for J; bases not matched to a gene: 10. CDR3 DNA sequence: TGCGCCAGCAGCTTGGAGGGTCTAGCGGGATTCAGTGAGCAGTTCTTC. It is translated as CASSLEGLAGFSEQFF.

This clonotype was seen a handful of times. The chain links TRBV6-5 to TRBJ1-1; a weak D match, TRBD1 (5 bases). The CDR3 totals 13 residues. The ends were cut back, 0 bases at V and 11 bases at J, with 13 bases in the middle. Germline V gene lookup returns CDR1 MNHEY and CDR2 SVGAGI. CDR3 sequence: CASSYSRLRGAFF. For the CDR3, the DNA is TGTGCCAGCAGTTACTCAAGACTGAGGGGCGCTTTCTTT.

The chain links TRBV7-9 to TRBJ2-3; the D gene is possibly TRBD2 (6 bases). The V gene's germline CDR1 is SEHNR and CDR2 FQNEAQ (reference sequence). V lost 3 bases to trimming and J lost 5 bases, with 15 bases between them. The CDR3 sequence is 15 residues long. The CDR3 loop reads CASSFGGAEKDTQYF. In nucleotides, the CDR3 is TGTGCCAGCAGCTTTGGAGGGGCAGAGAAAGATACGCAGTATTTT.

V gene TRBV5-1 combines with J gene TRBJ2-5; tentatively, D is TRBD2 (5 bases). This CDR3 region has 16 residues. Germline V lookup: CDR1 SGHRS, CDR2 YFSETQ. V lost 0 bases and J 0 bases, leaving 12 bases between the germline ends. CDR3 sequence (DNA): TGCGCCAGCAGCTTGGGGGAGCAGAGTCACCAAGAGACCCAGTACTTC. This translates into CASSLGEQSHQETQYF.

Only a few counts were recorded for this clonotype. This chain uses TRBV9 with TRBJ2-1, with D perhaps matching TRBD2 (6 bases). Germline V gene lookup returns CDR1 SGDLS and CDR2 YYNGEE. Trimming removed 4 bases from V and 5 bases from J, with 13 bases in between. The CDR3 is 14 residues long. Written as DNA, the CDR3 is TGTGCCAGCAGCCGCGGGGTACACCACAATGAGCAGTTCTTC. Translated: CASSRGVHHNEQFF.

This clonotype has ten or more counts. The chain carries TRBV5-1 and TRBJ2-1, with D unresolved. The germline gives CDR1 SGHRS, CDR2 YFSETQ. Trimming removed 3 bases at V and 0 bases at J, with 10 bases between. The CDR3 runs to 15 residues. CDR3 coding DNA: TGCGCCAGCAGCTCCGGCCAAAGCTCCTACAATGAGCAGTTCTTC. Protein sequence: CASSSGQSSYNEQFF.

This clonotype has ten or more counts. The gene calls are TRBV6-1 and TRBJ1-4; maybe TRBD1 (5 bases). V was shortened by 6 bases and J by 3 bases, with 11 bases between the two germline ends. Per the germline V gene, CDR1 is MNHNS and CDR2 is SASEGT. CDR3 size: 14 residues. The DNA of the CDR3 is TGTGCCAGCAGCCCCGGGGGAGCTAATGAAAAACTGTTTTTT. This codes for CASSPGGANEKLFF.

The chain has TRBV4-2 and TRBJ2-1; the match to TRBD2 covers 9 bases. Trimming removed 3 bases from V and 12 bases from J; junction bases left unmatched: 12. Per the germline V gene, CDR1 is LGHNA and CDR2 is YNFKEQ. The length of the CDR3 is 15 residues. The CDR3 DNA reads as TGTGCCAGCAGCCACCCCGCGGTAGCGGGGGATGGGCAGTTCTTC. Translated, it gives CASSHPAVAGDGQFF.

The V and J genes are TRBV10-2 and TRBJ2-1, with 7 bases identical to TRBD2. Germline assignment: CDR1 WSHSY and CDR2 SAAADI. CDR3 length: 15 residues. V lost 8 bases, J lost 3 bases, and 10 bases stayed unmatched. CDR3 protein: CASLTRLANYNEQFF. CDR3 in DNA: TGCGCCAGCTTAACTAGACTAGCAAACTACAATGAGCAGTTCTTC.

This clonotype was seen at least ten times. V usage is TRBV19 and J usage is TRBJ2-7, with 9 bases fitting TRBD1. The CDR3 covers 15 residues. CDR1 is LNHDA and CDR2 is SQIVND in the germline V gene (reference sequence). Unmatched junction bases numbered 10, after V lost 6 bases and J lost 4 bases. The CDR3 region is CASRLRDRADYEQYF. CDR3 nucleotides: TGTGCCAGTAGACTTCGGGACAGGGCGGATTACGAGCAGTACTTC.

This chain connects TRBV7-8 to TRBJ2-5; D gene uncertain. Trimming pared 1 base from V and 5 bases from J, leaving 14 bases between. Germline loops: CDR1 SGHVS, CDR2 FQNEAQ. CDR3 length: 15 residues. The CDR3 DNA reads as TGTGCCAGCAGCTTAGGGTTTGGCCCCGGGGAGACCCAGTACTTC. Translating it yields CASSLGFGPGETQYF.

The V gene is TRBV12-3 or TRBV12-4, the J gene TRBJ1-1; a weak D match, TRBD1 (6 bases). CDR3 length equals 13 residues. Trimming removed 2 bases from V and 5 bases from J, with 9 bases in between. For the CDR3, the DNA is TGTGCCAGCAGTTTAACAACAGGGACTGAAGCTTTCTTT. It encodes CASSLTTGTEAFF.

This clonotype was counted between two and nine times. The V gene is TRBV28, the J gene TRBJ2-7; a weak D match, TRBD1 (6 bases). CDR3 size: 13 residues. Between the trimmed V and J ends, which lost 1 base and 5 bases, there was a span of 9 bases. Per the germline V gene, CDR1 is MDHEN and CDR2 is SYDVKM. The CDR3 region has the DNA TGTGCCAGCAGTTTATACAGGGACAACGAGCAGTACTTC. Translated, it gives CASSLYRDNEQYF.

This clonotype was recorded a few times. The chain is built from TRBV20-1 and TRBJ2-1; D might be TRBD2 (5 bases). The CDR3 is 13 residues long. Germline V gene sequence: CDR1 DFQATT, CDR2 SNEGSKA (reference sequence). CDR3 protein: CSVAGDSYNEQFF. In nucleotides, the CDR3 is TGCAGCGTAGCCGGGGACTCCTACAATGAGCAGTTCTTC.